This TCR beta chain comes out of a study of spatial heterogeneity in lung cancer. Described time point: blood at routine non-recurrence follow-up after resection. Extraction of whole RNA from tumor, nontumor lung or frozen PBMC preceded unsorted sequencing. Using its own MiXCR run on the 5' RACE reads, TCRdb lists one record per CDR3 protein. The sample yields about 120,000 distinct CDR3 sequences, 10% to 15% seen once. This clonotype came up many times. The receptor was isolated from a male donor with early-stage non-small cell lung cancer. The sample consisted of PBMCs, taken at follow-up.

CDR3 DNA: TGTGCCAGCAGTTCCCCCGCCCAAGCCCGGGATACGCAGTATTTT. Encoded protein: CASSSPAQARDTQYF. The J gene is TRBJ2-3, the V gene TRBV28; no firm D call. The length of the CDR3 is 15 residues. Germline-derived CDR1 and CDR2 are MDHEN and SYDVKM. Trimming cost V 4 bases and J 6 bases, with 17 bases left between them.